This T cell receptor beta chain comes out of a study of blood T cell repertoires in COVID-19 (TCRdb year 2020). Regarding the complete study: Collaborator samples came from the United States, Italy and Spain and covered acute and convalescent phases of COVID-19. The dataset comprised deeply sampled blood TCRbeta repertoires from subjects exposed to, actively infected with, or recovered from COVID-19. The repertoires were released in a freely available public database intended as a resource for research on the immune response to SARS-CoV-2. The prospective study material was composed of cDNA or gDNA derived from T cells, B-cell-depleted T cells, or PBMCs. Nearly every sample came with metadata listing a de-identified subject ID, COVID-19 status, age in years and sex. The samples were drawn from the first 160 participants of the ongoing ImmuneRACE study and from 1,254 subjects provided by 6 global collaborators. Where HLA class I and class II types were available, the types were taken from metadata supplied by the sample provider, not from assay-based typing. Paper-wide results and their limitations: The amount of clinical and demographic metadata varied by source and participant and was provided uncurated.

TCRbeta CDR3 regions were amplified from genomic DNA by means of the immunoSEQ Assay, a bias-controlled multiplex PCR. For the original study's pipeline: The number of nucleated cells in each sample was estimated from the amplification of reference gene primers within the assay. To quantify the absolute abundance of each unique TCRbeta CDR3 rearrangement, sequence reads were collapsed and filtered. For each sample, productive Simpson clonality was calculated as the square root of Simpson's diversity index across productive rearrangements. This is the immuneACCESS table as TCRdb keeps it, with only in-frame sequences that have V and J called. A part of the clones is gone; compared with another copy, unresolved V genes explain less than half, and the rest is unexplained. V and J calls and clone size are those listed in that table; D and trimming were worked out from the DNA. Present in this sample are 68,000 or so clones, about 90% of which were seen just once. The ten largest make up under 0.6% of the sample.

One collaborating source in Seattle enrolled patients while the patients were actively infected and followed the patients over time throughout the course of disease. Collaborating institutions collected whole blood in K2EDTA tubes following their own protocols. For TCRbeta analysis, collaborator samples were shipped as frozen whole blood, as isolated PBMCs, or as DNA extracted from either sample type. Only a few counts were recorded for this clone. Its specific antigen is unknown. No clone much larger than this one lies a single base away; base qualities are absent. V and J lose 6 bases and 0 bases, and a span of 12 bases separates them. Taken from cysteine to phenylalanine, the CDR3 has 15 residues. The read is trimmed to its CDR3 DNA, 45 bases read in frame from base 1. CDR1 and CDR2 are drawn from the germline V gene: MGHDK, SYGVNS.

The sequence derives from a man between 45 and 60 years old with COVID-19, enrolled during active disease. What was sequenced was peripheral blood. The sequence links TRBV25-1 to TRBJ2-1, with a weak D call of TRBD2 (5 bases match). In nucleotide form, the sequence is TGTGCCAGCAGGCCGGGTGGGAGCTCCTACAATGAGCAGTTCTTC. Translated, this is CASRPGGSSYNEQFF.